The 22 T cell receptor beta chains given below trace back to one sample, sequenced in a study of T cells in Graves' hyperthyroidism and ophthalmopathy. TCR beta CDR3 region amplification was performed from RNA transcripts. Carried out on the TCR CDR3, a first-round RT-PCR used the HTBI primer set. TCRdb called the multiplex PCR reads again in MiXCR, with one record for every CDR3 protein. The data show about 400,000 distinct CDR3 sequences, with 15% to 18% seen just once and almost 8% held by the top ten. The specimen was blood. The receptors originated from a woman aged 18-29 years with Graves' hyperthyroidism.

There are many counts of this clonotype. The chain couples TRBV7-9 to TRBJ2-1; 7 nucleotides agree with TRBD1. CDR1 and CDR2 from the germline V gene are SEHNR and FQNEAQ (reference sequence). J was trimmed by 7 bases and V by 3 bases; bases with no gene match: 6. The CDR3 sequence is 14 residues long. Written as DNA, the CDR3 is TGTGCCAGCAGCTTCTCCGGGACAGTTAATGAGCAGTTCTTC. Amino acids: CASSFSGTVNEQFF. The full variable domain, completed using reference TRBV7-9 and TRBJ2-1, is DTGVSQNPRHKITKRGQNVTFRCDPISEHNRLYWYRQTLGQGPEFLTYFQNEAQLEKSRLLSDRFSAERPKGSFSTLEIQRTEQGDSAMYLCASSFSGTVNEQFFGPGTRLTVL.

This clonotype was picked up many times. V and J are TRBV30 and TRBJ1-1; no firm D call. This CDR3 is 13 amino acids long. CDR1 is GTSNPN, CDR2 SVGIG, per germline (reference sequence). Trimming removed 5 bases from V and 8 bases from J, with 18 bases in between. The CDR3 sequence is CAWALAGGLEAFF. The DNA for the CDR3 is TGTGCCTGGGCCTTGGCAGGAGGGCTAGAAGCTTTCTTT.

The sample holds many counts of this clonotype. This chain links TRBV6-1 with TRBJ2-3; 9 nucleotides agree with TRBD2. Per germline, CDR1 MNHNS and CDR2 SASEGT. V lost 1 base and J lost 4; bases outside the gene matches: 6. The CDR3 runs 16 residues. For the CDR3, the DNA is TGTGCCAGCAGTGAAGAATTCCGCGGGGGGGCAGATACGCAGTATTTT. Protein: CASSEEFRGGADTQYF.

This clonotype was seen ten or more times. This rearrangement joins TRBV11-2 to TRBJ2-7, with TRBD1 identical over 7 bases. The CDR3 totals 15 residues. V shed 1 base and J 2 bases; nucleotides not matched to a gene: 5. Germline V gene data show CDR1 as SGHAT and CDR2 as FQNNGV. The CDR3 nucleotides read TGTGCCAGCAGCTTAGGGTGGGACAGCCCCTACGAGCAGTACTTC. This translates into CASSLGWDSPYEQYF.

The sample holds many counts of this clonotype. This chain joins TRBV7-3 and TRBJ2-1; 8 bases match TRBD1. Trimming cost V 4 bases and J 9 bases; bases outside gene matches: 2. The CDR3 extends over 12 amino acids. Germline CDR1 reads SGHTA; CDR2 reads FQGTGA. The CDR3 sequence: CASSSGQGEQFF. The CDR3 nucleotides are TGTGCCAGCAGCTCTGGACAGGGTGAGCAGTTCTTC.

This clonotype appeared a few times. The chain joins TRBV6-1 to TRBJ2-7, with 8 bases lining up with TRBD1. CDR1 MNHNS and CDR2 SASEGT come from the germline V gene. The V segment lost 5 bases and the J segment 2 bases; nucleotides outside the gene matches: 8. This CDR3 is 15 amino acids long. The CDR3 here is CASSINPGQAYEQYF. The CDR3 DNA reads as TGTGCCAGCAGTATCAACCCGGGACAGGCCTACGAGCAGTACTTC.

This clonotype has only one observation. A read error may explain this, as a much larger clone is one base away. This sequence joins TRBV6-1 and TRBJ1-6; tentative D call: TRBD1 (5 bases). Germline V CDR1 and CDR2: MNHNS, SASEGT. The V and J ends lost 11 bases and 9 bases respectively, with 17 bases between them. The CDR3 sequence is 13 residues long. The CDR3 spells CAGTGGISSPLHF. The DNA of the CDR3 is TGTGCCGGCACGGGGGGAATAAGTTCACCCCTCCACTTT.

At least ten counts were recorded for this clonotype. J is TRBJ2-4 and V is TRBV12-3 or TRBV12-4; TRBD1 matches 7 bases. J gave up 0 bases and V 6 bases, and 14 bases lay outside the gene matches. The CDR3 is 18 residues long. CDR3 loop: CASRSTRDSHLAKNIQYF. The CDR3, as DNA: TGTGCCAGCAGATCGACCCGGGACAGTCATCTAGCCAAAAACATTCAGTACTTC.

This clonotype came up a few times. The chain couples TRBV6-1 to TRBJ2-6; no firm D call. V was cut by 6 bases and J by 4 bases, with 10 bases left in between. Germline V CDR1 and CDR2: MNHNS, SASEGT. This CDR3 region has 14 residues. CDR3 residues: CASRPEAGANVLTF. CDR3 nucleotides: TGTGCCAGCAGACCCGAAGCCGGGGCCAACGTCCTGACTTTC.

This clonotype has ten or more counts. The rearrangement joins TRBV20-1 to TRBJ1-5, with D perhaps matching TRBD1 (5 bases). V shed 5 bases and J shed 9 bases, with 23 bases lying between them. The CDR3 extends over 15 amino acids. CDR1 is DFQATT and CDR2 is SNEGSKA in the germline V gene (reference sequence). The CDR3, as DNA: TGCAGTGCTGGCCAGGGCCAAGTTTCTCAGGGGCCCCAGCATTTT. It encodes CSAGQGQVSQGPQHF.

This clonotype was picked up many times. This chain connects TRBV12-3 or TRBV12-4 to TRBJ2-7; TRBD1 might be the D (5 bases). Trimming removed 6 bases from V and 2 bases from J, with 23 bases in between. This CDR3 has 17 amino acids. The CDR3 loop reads CASSPTTVTGYTYEQYF. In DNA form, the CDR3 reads TGTGCCAGCAGCCCGACGACGGTTACAGGCTACACCTACGAGCAGTACTTC.

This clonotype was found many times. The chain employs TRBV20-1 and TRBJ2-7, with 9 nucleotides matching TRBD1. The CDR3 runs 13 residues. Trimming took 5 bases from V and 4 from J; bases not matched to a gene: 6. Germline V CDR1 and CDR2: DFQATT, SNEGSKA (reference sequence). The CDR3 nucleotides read TGCAGTGCTTTGCCGGGACAGGGTTACGAGCAGTACTTC. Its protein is CSALPGQGYEQYF.

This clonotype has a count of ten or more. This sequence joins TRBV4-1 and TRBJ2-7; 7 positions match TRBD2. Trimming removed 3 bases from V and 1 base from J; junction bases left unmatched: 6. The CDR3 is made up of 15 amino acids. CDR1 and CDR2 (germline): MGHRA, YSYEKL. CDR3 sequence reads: CASSHRAGPSYEQYF. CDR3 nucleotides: TGCGCCAGCAGCCACCGAGCGGGACCTTCCTACGAGCAGTACTTC.

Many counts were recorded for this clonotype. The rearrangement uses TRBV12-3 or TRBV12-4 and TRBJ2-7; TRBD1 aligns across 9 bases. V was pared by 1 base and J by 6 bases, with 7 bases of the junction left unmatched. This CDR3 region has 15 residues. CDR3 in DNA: TGTGCCAGCAGTTTAGATGGGACAGGGCTCCCCGAGCAGTACTTC. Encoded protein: CASSLDGTGLPEQYF.

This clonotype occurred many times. CDR3 loop: CAWSPIAGHRSDTQYF. In DNA, the CDR3 is TGTGCCTGGAGTCCTATAGCGGGACACCGGTCAGATACGCAGTATTTT. The J gene is TRBJ2-3, the V gene TRBV30, with 8 bases that match TRBD2. The CDR3 is 16 amino acids. V was clipped by 2 bases and J by 4 bases; unmatched bases: 11. Germline assignment: CDR1 GTSNPN and CDR2 SVGIG (reference sequence).

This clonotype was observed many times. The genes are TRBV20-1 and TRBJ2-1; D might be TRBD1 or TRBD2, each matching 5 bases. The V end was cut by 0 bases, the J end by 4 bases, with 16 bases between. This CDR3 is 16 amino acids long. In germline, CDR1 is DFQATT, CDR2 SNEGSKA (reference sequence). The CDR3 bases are TGCAGTGCTAGAGATTACGACGGGACGAATTACAATGAGCAGTTCTTC. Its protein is CSARDYDGTNYNEQFF.

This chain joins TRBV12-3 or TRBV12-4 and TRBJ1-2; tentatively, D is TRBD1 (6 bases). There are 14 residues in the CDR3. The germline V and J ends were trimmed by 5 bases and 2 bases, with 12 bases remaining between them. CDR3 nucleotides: TGTGCCAGCAGTCTCCATCAGGGGAACTATGGCTACACCTTC. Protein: CASSLHQGNYGYTF.

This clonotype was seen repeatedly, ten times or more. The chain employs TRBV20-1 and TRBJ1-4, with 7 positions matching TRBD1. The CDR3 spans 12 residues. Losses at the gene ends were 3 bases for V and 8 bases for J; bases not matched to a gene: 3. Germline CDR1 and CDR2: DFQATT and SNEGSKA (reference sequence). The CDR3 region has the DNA TGCAGTGCTAGTCGGGACAGAGAAAAACTGTTTTTT. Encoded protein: CSASRDREKLFF.

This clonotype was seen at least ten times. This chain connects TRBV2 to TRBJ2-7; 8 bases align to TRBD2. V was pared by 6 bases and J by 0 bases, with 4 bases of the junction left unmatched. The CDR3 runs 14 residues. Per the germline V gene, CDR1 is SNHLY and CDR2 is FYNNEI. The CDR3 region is CASRASGLSYEQYF. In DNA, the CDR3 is TGTGCCAGCAGAGCTAGCGGGCTCTCCTACGAGCAGTACTTC.

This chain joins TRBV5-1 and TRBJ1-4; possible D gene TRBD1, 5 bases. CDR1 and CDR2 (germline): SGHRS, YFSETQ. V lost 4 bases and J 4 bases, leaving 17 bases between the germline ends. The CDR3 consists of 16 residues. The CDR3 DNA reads TGCGCCAGCAGCCGGGGGGGGGGACCGGATAATGAAAAACTGTTTTTT. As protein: CASSRGGGPDNEKLFF.

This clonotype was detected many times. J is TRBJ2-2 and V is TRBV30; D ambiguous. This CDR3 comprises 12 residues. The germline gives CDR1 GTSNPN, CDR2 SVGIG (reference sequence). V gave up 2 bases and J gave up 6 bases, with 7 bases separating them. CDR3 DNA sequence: TGTGCCTGGAGTTACTCTTCCGGGGAGCTGTTTTTT. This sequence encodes CAWSYSSGELFF.

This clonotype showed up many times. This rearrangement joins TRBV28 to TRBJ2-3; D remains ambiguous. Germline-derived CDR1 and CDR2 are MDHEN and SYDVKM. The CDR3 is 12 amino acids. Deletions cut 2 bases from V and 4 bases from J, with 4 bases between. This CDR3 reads CASSLQADTQYF. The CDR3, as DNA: TGTGCCAGCAGTTTACAAGCAGATACGCAGTATTTT.